The rows below give T cell receptor beta chains drawn from one sample of a study of blood T cells in healthy people across ages. TCRdb processed the 5' RACE reads anew with MiXCR; each CDR3 protein has one entry. Among about 780,000 distinct CDR3 sequences listed, less than 80% were seen once. Sequencing input: blood. The origin of the receptors is a man aged 25-40 years in good health. Each CDR3 is given with its conserved first and last residue. A D gene is named only where the DNA matches it firmly. Expanded clones are given a class, and other clones once, few, many or no size at all.

NA NA TRBJ2-5 TRBV28 CASSPIDTQETQYF TGTGCCAGCAGTCCTATAGACACCCAAGAGACCCAGTACTTC
NA TRBD2 TRBJ2-5 TRBV28 CASSLVPLSGVQETQYF TGTGCCAGCAGTTTAGTTCCTCTTAGCGGGGTTCAAGAGACCCAGTACTTC
few NA TRBJ2-5 TRBV7-2 CASSLVRGRQETQYF TGTGCCAGCAGCTTAGTCAGGGGAAGACAAGAGACCCAGTACTTC
NA TRBD2 TRBJ2-1 TRBV24-1 CATSDPIAGGPDEQFF TGTGCCACCAGTGACCCCATAGCGGGGGGGCCCGATGAGCAGTTCTTC
few NA TRBJ2-7 TRBV6-5 CASTRTASSYEQYF TGTGCCAGCACTCGGACAGCTAGCTCCTACGAGCAGTACTTC
NA TRBD1 TRBJ1-2 TRBV2 CASSIHPQGAGYGYTF TGTGCCAGCAGTATCCATCCCCAGGGGGCCGGCTATGGCTACACCTTC
NA TRBD2 TRBJ2-7 TRBV28 CASREPGLAPHEQYF TGTGCCAGCAGAGAACCTGGACTAGCTCCCCACGAGCAGTACTTC
few NA TRBJ2-4 TRBV7-2 CASSFGAKNIQYF TGTGCCAGCAGCTTCGGAGCCAAAAACATTCAGTACTTC
NA NA TRBJ1-1 TRBV4-1 CASSHRPRQVNTEAFF TGCGCCAGCAGCCATAGACCGCGACAGGTGAACACTGAAGCTTTCTTT
NA NA TRBJ2-6 TRBV12-3/TRBV12-4 CASSPRGRWAGANVLTF TGTGCCAGCAGTCCCCGGGGTAGATGGGCTGGGGCCAACGTCCTGACTTTC
NA NA TRBJ1-5 TRBV20-1 CSAKLRASNQPQHF TGCAGTGCTAAGTTAAGAGCAAGCAATCAGCCCCAGCATTTT
NA NA TRBJ1-2 TRBV7-9 CASSSGRAREDGYTF TGTGCCAGCAGCTCAGGAAGGGCCAGGGAGGACGGCTACACCTTC
NA TRBD2 TRBJ2-1 TRBV29-1 CSVTGGGGAHEQFF TGCAGCGTTACTGGGGGCGGGGGGGCCCATGAGCAGTTCTTC
NA NA TRBJ1-5 TRBV20-1 CSATTAYSNQPQHF TGCAGTGCTACGACGGCTTATAGCAATCAGCCCCAGCATTTT
few NA TRBJ1-1 TRBV29-1 CSVDREEAFF TGCAGCGTTGACAGGGAAGAAGCTTTCTTT
NA NA TRBJ2-6 TRBV5-6 CASSWTVSGANVLTF TGTGCCAGCAGCTGGACAGTCTCTGGGGCCAACGTCCTGACTTTC
NA NA TRBJ1-1 TRBV7-2 CASSFGGRGTTEAFF TGTGCCAGCAGCTTTGGGGGTAGGGGGACCACTGAAGCTTTCTTT
NA TRBD1 TRBJ2-7 TRBV12-3/TRBV12-4 CASSFRISRDRASYEQYF TGTGCCAGCAGTTTCCGTATCTCGCGGGACAGGGCCTCCTACGAGCAGTACTTC
NA TRBD1 TRBJ2-4 TRBV25-1 CASSGSRQGARNIQYF TGTGCCAGCAGTGGATCTCGACAGGGGGCGCGAAACATTCAGTACTTC
NA NA TRBJ1-5 TRBV4-3 CASSQDDQGAQPQHF TGCGCCAGCAGCCAAGATGATCAGGGAGCTCAGCCCCAGCATTTT
NA NA TRBJ2-7 TRBV28 CASSFRAGWDSGVQYF TGTGCCAGCAGTTTTCGCGCAGGGTGGGACTCGGGGGTTCAGTACTTC
few TRBD2 TRBJ2-3 TRBV6-5 CASSYAGGTDTQYF TGTGCCAGCAGTTATGCGGGAGGCACAGATACGCAGTATTTT
few TRBD2 TRBJ2-7 TRBV13 CASSWGTSGGNEQYF TGTGCCAGCAGCTGGGGGACTAGCGGGGGTAACGAGCAGTACTTC
NA TRBD1 TRBJ1-1 TRBV7-2 CASSGTGRNTEAFF TGTGCCAGCAGTGGGACAGGGCGGAACACTGAAGCTTTCTTT
NA NA TRBJ1-1 TRBV12-3/TRBV12-4 CASKLGWAATEAFF TGTGCCAGCAAGCTCGGTTGGGCGGCCACTGAAGCTTTCTTT
NA NA TRBJ2-5 TRBV12-3/TRBV12-4 CASSFTGTQYF TGTGCCAGCAGTTTTACAGGGACCCAGTACTTC
many NA TRBJ2-1 TRBV7-2 CASRDYNEQFF TGTGCCAGCAGGGACTACAATGAGCAGTTCTTC
NA NA TRBJ2-1 TRBV15 CATSRGQSYNEQFF TGTGCCACCAGCAGAGGACAATCCTACAATGAGCAGTTCTTC
NA NA TRBJ2-7 TRBV7-2 CASSLADPSYEQYF TGTGCCAGCAGCTTAGCCGACCCCTCCTACGAGCAGTACTTC
NA TRBD2 TRBJ2-1 TRBV29-1 CSVEDPGGYNEQFF TGCAGCGTTGAAGACCCGGGGGGATACAATGAGCAGTTCTTC
NA NA TRBJ1-1 TRBV5-6 CASAGDTEAFF TGTGCCAGTGCAGGGGACACTGAAGCTTTCTTT
NA NA TRBJ1-2 TRBV5-1 CASSFTGGSYGYTF TGCGCCAGCAGCTTCACGGGGGGATCCTATGGCTACACCTTC
NA NA TRBJ1-5 TRBV18 CASSPDSDQPQHF TGTGCCAGCTCACCAGATAGCGATCAGCCCCAGCATTTT
NA NA TRBJ2-1 TRBV5-1 CASSGPRRIYNEQFF TGCGCCAGCAGCGGACCCCGACGGATATACAATGAGCAGTTCTTC
once TRBD1 TRBJ2-3 TRBV20-1 CSARPGTVGVTDTQYF TGCAGTGCTAGACCAGGGACAGTGGGGGTAACAGATACGCAGTATTTT
NA TRBD2 TRBJ2-5 TRBV29-1 CSVAASGVVNQYF TGCAGCGTTGCGGCTAGCGGGGTTGTTAACCAGTACTTC
few NA TRBJ1-2 TRBV28 CAGGFEQNYGYTF TGTGCCGGCGGTTTCGAACAGAACTATGGCTACACCTTC
many NA TRBJ1-6 TRBV7-9 CASSYDSQNSPLHF TGTGCCAGCAGCTACGACAGCCAAAATTCACCCCTCCACTTT
NA NA TRBJ2-3 TRBV20-1 CSARSPERTDTQYF TGCAGTGCTAGGAGTCCCGAACGCACAGATACGCAGTATTTT
NA NA TRBJ2-1 TRBV6-2/TRBV6-3 CASSYSDRPPYEQFF TGTGCCAGCAGTTACTCCGACAGACCCCCATACGAGCAGTTCTTC
NA TRBD2 TRBJ2-5 TRBV4-2 CASSQRAGGRYQETQYF TGTGCCAGCAGCCAGAGAGCGGGGGGGAGGTACCAAGAGACCCAGTACTTC
NA TRBD2 TRBJ2-2 TRBV6-5 CASSKTRGDTGELFF TGTGCCAGTAGTAAAACCCGGGGGGACACCGGGGAGCTGTTTTTT
few NA TRBJ1-5 TRBV7-2 CASSLRGGNQPQHF TGTGCCAGCAGCTTACGGGGTGGCAATCAGCCCCAGCATTTT